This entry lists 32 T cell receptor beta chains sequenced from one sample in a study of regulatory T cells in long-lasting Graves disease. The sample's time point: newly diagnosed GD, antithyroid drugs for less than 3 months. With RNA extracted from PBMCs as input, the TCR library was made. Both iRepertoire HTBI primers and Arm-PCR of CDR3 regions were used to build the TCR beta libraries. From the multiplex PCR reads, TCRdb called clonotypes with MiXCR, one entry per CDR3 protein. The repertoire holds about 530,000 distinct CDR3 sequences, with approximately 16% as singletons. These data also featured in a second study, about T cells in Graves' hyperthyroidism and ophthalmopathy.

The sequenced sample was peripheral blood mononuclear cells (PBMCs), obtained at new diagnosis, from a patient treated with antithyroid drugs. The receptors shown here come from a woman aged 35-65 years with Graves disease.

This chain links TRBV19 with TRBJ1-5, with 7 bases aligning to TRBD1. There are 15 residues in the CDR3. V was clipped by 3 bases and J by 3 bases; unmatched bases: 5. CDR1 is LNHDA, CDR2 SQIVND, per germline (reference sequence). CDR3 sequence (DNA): TGTGCCAGTAGTATTTTTACAGGGGCCAATCAGCCCCAGCATTTT. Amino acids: CASSIFTGANQPQHF.

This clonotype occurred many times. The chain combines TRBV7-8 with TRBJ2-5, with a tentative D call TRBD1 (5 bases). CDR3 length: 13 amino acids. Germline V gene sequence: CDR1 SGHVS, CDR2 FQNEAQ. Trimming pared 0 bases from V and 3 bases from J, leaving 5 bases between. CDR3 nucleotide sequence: TGTGCCAGCAGCTTAGCGACAGAAGAGACCCAGTACTTC. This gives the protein CASSLATEETQYF.

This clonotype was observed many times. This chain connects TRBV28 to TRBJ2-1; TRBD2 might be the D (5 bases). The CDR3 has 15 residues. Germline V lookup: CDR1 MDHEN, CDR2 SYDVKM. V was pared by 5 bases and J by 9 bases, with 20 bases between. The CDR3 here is CASSPTRSRWVEQFF. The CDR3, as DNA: TGTGCCAGCAGTCCAACTAGATCTCGCTGGGTTGAGCAGTTCTTC.

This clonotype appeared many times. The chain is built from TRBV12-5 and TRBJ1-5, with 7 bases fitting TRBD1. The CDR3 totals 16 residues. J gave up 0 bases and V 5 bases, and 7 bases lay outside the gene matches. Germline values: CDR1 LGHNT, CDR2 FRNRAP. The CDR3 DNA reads TGTGCTAGTGGTCCAGGGACAGTCTCTAGCAATCAGCCCCAGCATTTT. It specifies CASGPGTVSSNQPQHF.

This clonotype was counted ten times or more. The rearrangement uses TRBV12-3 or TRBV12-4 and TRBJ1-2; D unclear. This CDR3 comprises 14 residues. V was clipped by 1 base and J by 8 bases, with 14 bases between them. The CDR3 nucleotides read TGTGCCAGCAGTTTAGGGCAGGCTCGTTTAGGCTACACCTTC. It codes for CASSLGQARLGYTF.

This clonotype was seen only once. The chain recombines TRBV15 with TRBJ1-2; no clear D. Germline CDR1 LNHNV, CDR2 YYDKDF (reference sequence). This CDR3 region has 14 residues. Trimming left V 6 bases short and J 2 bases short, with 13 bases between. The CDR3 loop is CATSPWSGNYGYTF. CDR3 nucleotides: TGTGCCACCAGTCCATGGTCGGGGAACTATGGCTACACCTTC.

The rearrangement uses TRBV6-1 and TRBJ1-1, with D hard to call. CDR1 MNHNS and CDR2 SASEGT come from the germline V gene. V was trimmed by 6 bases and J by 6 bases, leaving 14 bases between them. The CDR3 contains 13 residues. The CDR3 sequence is CASSSLFNAEAFF. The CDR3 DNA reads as TGTGCCAGCAGCTCCCTTTTTAACGCTGAAGCTTTCTTT.

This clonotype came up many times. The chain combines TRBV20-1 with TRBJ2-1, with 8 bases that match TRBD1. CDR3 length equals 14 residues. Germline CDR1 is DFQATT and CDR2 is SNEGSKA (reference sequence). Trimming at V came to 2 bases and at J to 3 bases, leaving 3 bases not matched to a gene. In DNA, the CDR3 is TGCAGTGCTAGACCGGGGACAGGCTACAATGAGCAGTTCTTC. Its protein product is CSARPGTGYNEQFF.

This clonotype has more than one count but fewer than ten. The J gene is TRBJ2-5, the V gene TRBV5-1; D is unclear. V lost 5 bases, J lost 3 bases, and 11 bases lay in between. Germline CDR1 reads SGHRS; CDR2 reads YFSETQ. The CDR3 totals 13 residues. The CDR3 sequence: CASSQGVEETQYF. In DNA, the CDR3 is TGCGCCAGCAGTCAAGGAGTTGAAGAGACCCAGTACTTC.

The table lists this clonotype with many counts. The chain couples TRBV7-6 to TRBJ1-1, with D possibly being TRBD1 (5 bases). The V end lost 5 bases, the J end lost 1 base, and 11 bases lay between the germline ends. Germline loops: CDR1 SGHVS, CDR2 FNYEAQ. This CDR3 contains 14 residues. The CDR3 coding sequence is TGTGCCAGCAGCAACACGGGGGGGAACACTGAAGCTTTCTTT. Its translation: CASSNTGGNTEAFF.

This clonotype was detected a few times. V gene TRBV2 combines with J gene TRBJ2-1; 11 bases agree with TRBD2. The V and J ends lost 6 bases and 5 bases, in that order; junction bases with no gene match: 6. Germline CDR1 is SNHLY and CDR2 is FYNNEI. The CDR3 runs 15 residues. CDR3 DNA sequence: TGTGCCAGCAGCTCCCCTAGCGGGGGGAACAATGAGCAGTTCTTC. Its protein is CASSSPSGGNNEQFF.

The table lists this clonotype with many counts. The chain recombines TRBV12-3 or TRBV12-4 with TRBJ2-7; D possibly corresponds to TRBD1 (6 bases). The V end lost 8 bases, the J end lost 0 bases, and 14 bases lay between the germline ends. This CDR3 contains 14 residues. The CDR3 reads CASGQEQGSYEQYF. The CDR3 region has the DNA TGTGCCAGCGGCCAGGAACAGGGCTCCTACGAGCAGTACTTC.

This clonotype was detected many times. The CDR3 sequence is CASSLRDTGELFF. In DNA, the CDR3 is TGTGCCAGCAGTTTAAGGGACACCGGGGAGCTGTTTTTT. The chain is built from TRBV11-2 and TRBJ2-2; D is uncertain. This CDR3 spans 13 amino acids. In germline, CDR1 is SGHAT, CDR2 FQNNGV. V lost 6 bases and J lost 3, with 8 bases in between. Full variable domain (remainder filled in from reference TRBV11-2 and TRBJ2-2): EAGVAQSPRYKIIEKRQSVAFWCNPISGHATLYWYQQILGQGPKLLIQFQNNGVVDDSQLPKDRFSAERLKGVDSTLKIQPAKLEDSAVYLCASSLRDTGELFFGEGSRLTVL.

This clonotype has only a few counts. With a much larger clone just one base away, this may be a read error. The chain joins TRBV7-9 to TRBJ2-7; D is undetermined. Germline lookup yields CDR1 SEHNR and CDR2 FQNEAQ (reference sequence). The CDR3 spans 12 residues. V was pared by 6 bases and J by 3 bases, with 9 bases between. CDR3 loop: CASRLMGYEQYF. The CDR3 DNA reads TGTGCCAGCAGATTAATGGGCTACGAGCAGTACTTC.

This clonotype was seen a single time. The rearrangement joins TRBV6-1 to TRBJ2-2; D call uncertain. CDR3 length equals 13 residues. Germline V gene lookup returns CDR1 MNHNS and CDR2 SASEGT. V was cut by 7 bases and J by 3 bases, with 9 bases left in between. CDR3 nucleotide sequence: TGTGCCAGCACGGGCTATTACACCGGGGAGCTGTTTTTT. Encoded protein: CASTGYYTGELFF.

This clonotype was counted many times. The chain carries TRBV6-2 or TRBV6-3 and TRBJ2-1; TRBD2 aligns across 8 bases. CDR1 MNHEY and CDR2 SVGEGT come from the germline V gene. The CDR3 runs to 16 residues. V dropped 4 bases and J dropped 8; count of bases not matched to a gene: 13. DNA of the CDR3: TGTGCCAGCAGTTCCGAAATAGCGGGGCAGCGGGATGAGCAGTTCTTC. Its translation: CASSSEIAGQRDEQFF.

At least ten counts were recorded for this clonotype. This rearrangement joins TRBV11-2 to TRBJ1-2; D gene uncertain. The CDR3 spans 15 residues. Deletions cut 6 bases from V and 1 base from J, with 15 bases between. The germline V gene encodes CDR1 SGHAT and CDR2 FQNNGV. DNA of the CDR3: TGTGCCAGCAGTCGTCGTGAGGGATATAACTATGGCTACACCTTC. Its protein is CASSRREGYNYGYTF. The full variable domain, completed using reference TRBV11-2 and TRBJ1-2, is EAGVAQSPRYKIIEKRQSVAFWCNPISGHATLYWYQQILGQGPKLLIQFQNNGVVDDSQLPKDRFSAERLKGVDSTLKIQPAKLEDSAVYLCASSRREGYNYGYTFGSGTRLTVV.

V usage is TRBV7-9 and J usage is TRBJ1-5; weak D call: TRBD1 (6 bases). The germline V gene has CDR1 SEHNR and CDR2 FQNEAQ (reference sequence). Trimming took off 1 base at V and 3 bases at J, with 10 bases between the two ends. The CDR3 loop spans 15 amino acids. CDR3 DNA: TGTGCCAGCAGCTTAGGTTCAGGGGACAATCAGCCCCAGCATTTT. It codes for CASSLGSGDNQPQHF.

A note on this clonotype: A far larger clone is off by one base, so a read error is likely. The CDR3 DNA sequence: TGTGCCAGCAGCCCCGGGACTAGCGATTACAGTGAGCAGTTCTTC. Translating it yields CASSPGTSDYSEQFF. The chain joins TRBV4-2 to TRBJ2-1; TRBD2 matches at 10 bases. This CDR3 spans 15 amino acids. CDR1 is LGHNA and CDR2 is YNFKEQ in the germline V gene.

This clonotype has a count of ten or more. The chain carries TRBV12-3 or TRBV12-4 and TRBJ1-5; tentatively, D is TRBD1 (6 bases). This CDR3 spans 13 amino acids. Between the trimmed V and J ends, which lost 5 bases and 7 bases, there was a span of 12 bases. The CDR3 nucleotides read TGTGCCAGCAGTCTCACCGACAGGCAGCCCCAGCATTTT. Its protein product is CASSLTDRQPQHF.

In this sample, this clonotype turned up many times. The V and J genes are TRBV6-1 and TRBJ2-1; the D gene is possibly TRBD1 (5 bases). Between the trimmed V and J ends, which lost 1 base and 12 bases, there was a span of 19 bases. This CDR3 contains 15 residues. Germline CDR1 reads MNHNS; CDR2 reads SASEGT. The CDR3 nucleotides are TGTGCCAGCAGTGAAGGGGGCAGGCTTCGTAATAGGCAGTTCTTC. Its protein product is CASSEGGRLRNRQFF.

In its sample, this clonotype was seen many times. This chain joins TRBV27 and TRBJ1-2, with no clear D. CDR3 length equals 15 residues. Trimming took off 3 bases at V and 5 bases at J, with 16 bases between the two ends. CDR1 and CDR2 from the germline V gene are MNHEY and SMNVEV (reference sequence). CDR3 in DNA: TGTGCCAGCAGTTTTCCCCCGCGGAACCGTTATGGCTACACCTTC. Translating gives CASSFPPRNRYGYTF.

CDR3 sequence (DNA): TGTGCCAGCAGCGCTACCGGGACTAGCGGGGGGGCCTCCTACAATGAGCAGTTCTTC. Translation gives CASSATGTSGGASYNEQFF. This chain links TRBV5-5 with TRBJ2-1; TRBD2 matches at 16 bases. The CDR3 is 19 residues long. Germline CDR1 is SGHKS and CDR2 is YYEKEE (reference sequence). V was pared by 4 bases and J by 0 bases, with 7 bases of the junction left unmatched.

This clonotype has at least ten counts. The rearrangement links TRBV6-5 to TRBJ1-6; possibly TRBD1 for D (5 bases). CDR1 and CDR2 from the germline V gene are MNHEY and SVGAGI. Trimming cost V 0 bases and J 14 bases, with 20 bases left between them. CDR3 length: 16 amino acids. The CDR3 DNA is TGTGCCAGCAGTTACTCGACAAGGGGCACGAGTTTCACCCTCCACTTT. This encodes CASSYSTRGTSFTLHF.

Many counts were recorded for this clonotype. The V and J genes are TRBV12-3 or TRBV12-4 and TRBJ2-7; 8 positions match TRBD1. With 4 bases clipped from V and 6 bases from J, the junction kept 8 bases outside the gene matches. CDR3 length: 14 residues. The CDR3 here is CASSSYRGASEQYF. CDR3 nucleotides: TGTGCCAGCAGTTCATACAGGGGGGCAAGCGAGCAGTACTTC.

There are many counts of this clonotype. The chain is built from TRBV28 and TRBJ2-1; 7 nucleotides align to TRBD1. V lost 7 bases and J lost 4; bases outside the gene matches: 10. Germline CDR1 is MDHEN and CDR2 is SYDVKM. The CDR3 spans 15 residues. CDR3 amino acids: CASNVGAGGYNEQFF. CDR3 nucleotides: TGTGCCAGCAATGTGGGGGCAGGGGGTTACAATGAGCAGTTCTTC. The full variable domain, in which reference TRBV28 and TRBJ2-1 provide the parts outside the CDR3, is DVKVTQSSRYLVKRTGEKVFLECVQDMDHENMFWYRQDPGLGLRLIYFSYDVKMKEKGDIPEGYSVSREKKERFSLILESASTNQTSMYLCASNVGAGGYNEQFFGPGTRLTVL.

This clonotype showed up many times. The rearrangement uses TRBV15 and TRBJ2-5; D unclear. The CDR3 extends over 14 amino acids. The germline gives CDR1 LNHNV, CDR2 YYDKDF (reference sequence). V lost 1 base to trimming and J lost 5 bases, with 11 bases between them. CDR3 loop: CATSRVSAWETQYF. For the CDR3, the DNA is TGTGCCACCAGCAGAGTTTCTGCTTGGGAGACCCAGTACTTC.

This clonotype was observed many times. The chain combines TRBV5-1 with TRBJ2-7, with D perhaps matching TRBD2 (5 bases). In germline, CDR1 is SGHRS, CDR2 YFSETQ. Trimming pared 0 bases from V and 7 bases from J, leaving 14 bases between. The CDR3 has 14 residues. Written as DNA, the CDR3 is TGCGCCAGCAGCTTGGAGGACTCCGGCATGGAGCAGTACTTC. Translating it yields CASSLEDSGMEQYF.

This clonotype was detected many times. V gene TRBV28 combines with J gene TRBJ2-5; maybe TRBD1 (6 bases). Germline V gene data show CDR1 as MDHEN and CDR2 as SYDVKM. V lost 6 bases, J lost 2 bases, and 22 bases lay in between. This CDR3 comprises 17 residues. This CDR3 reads CASSPPRGIRGQETQYF. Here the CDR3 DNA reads TGTGCCAGCAGCCCCCCCAGGGGTATAAGGGGGCAAGAGACCCAGTACTTC. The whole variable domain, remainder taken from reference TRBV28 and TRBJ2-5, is DVKVTQSSRYLVKRTGEKVFLECVQDMDHENMFWYRQDPGLGLRLIYFSYDVKMKEKGDIPEGYSVSREKKERFSLILESASTNQTSMYLCASSPPRGIRGQETQYFGPGTRLLVL.

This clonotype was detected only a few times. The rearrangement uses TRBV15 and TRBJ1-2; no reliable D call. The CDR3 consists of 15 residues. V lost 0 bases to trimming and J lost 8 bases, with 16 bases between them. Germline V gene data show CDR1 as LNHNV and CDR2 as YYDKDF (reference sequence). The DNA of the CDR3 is TGTGCCACCAGCAGAGATGGGAAAGGACCGAGCGGCTACACCTTC. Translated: CATSRDGKGPSGYTF.

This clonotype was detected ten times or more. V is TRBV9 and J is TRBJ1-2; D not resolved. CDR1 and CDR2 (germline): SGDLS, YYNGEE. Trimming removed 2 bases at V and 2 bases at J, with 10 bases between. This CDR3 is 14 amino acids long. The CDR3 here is CASSVGGGNYGYTF. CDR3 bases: TGTGCCAGCAGCGTGGGCGGAGGAAACTATGGCTACACCTTC.

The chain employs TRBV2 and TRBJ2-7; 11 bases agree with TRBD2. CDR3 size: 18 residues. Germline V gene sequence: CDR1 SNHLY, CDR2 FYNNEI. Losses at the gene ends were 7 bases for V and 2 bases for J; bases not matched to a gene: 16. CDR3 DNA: TGTGCCAGCACAAGACTAGCGGGGCGTTCAGAGGTAACCTACGAGCAGTACTTC. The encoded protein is CASTRLAGRSEVTYEQYF.